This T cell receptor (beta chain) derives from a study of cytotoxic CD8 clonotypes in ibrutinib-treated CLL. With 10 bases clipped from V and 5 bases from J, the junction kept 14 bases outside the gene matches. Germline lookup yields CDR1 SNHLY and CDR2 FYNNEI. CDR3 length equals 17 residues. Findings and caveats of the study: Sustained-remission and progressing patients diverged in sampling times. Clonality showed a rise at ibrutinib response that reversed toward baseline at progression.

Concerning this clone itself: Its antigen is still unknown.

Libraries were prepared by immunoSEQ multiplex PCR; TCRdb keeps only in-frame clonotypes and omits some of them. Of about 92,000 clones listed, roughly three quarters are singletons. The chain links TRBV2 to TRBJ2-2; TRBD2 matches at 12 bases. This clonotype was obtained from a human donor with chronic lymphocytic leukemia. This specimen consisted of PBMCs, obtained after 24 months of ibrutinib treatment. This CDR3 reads CATTQPTGLAGTGELFF. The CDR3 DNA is TGTGCCACCACCCAACCCACTGGACTAGCGGGAACCGGGGAGCTGTTTTTT. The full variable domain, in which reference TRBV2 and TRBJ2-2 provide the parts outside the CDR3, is EPEVTQTPSHQVTQMGQEVILRCVPISNHLYFYWYRQILGQKVEFLVSFYNNEISEKSEIFDDQFSVERPDGSNFTLKIRSTKLEDSAMYFCATTQPTGLAGTGELFFGEGSRLTVL.